A selection of T cell receptor beta chains follows, all from one sample in a study of cytomegalovirus exposure and HLA in healthy donors. Assay: immunoSEQ multiplex PCR; the TCRdb copy retains only in-frame clones and omits some. The table records approximately 89,000 clones, around four fifths of them present only once. Sequenced sample: PBMCs. The receptors shown here come from a young man in good health and CMV-seropositive. The CDR3 runs from the conserved cysteine through the conserved F or W. Fields, in order: clone size, D gene, V gene, CDR3 protein. D genes are given only for firm matches. The size entry is marked missing in some rows and otherwise reads once, few, many or a size class.

>.|.|TRBV27
CASGGDLYEQYF
>few|.|TRBV10-3
CAISEENEKLFF
>.|TRBD2|TRBV7-6
CASSLVTGGATGELFF
>.|.|TRBV29-1
CSVDPGSSEQYF
>few|.|TRBV5-1
CASSLRGGGETQYF
>.|TRBD1|TRBV5-4
CASSPGTGVYGYTF
>.|TRBD1|TRBV30
CAWSVFQGAHYGYTF
>.|.|TRBV7-9
CASSSPYSNQPQHF
>.|TRBD1|TRBV29-1
CSVEDSAQGVDNEQFF
>.|.|TRBV27
CASSPRTAAYEQYF
>.|TRBD1|TRBV7-9
CSSTEDRGREKLFF
>.|.|TRBV2
CASSESRSQETQYF
>few|.|TRBV11-2
CASSTTDSEAFF
>few|.|TRBV5-8
CASNTQGRGNQPQHF
>.|.|TRBV19
CASSGLGLSTDTQYF
>.|.|TRBV5-1
CASSTFPPPGGPYGYTF
>.|TRBD1|TRBV13
CASSLTPTGNYGYTF
>.|TRBD1|TRBV5-1
CASSLGSGGTETQYF
>.|TRBD1|TRBV7-9
CASSRTGGDSPLHF
>.|TRBD1|TRBV7-9
CASSQDRVFETQYF
>.|TRBD2|TRBV25-1
CASSATSGSYEQYF
>.|.|TRBV5-4
CASSASMSETQYF
>.|.|TRBV6-5
CASRDFDGYTF
>.|TRBD2|TRBV7-8
CASSLVWGGQETQYF
>.|.|TRBV11-1
CASSFEGHYGYTF
>once|.|TRBV4-1
CASSQDELLATNEKLFF
>medium-sized|.|TRBV5-1
CASSLGVADSYEQYF
>.|TRBD1|TRBV19
CASSPGQGSRNEKLFF
>once|TRBD1|TRBV4-1
CASSQGRTGGGYGYTF
>.|TRBD2|TRBV28
CASSPRGLDQETQYF